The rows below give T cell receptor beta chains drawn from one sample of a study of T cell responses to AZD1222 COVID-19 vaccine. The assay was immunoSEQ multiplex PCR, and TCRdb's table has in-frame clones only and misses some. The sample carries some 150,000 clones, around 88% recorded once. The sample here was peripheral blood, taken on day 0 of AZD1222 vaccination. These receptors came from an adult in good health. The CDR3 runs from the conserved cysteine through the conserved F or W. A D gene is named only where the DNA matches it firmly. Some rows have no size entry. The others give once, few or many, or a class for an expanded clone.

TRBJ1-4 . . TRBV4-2 TGTGCCAGCAGCCAATTGGGTGAAAAACTGTTTTTT CASSQLGEKLFF
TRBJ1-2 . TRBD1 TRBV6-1 TGTGCCAGCAGTGAAGAGACAGGGTGGGAGTATGGCTACACCTTC CASSEETGWEYGYTF
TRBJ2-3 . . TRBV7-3 TGTGCCAGCAGCTTAGGGGACCCGATCCGTGATACGCAGTATTTT CASSLGDPIRDTQYF
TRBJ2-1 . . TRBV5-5 TGTGCCAGCAGCTTGTATAGCGGTGAGCAGTTCTTC CASSLYSGEQFF
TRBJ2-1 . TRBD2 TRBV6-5 TGTGCCAGCATCGCTAGCGGGCGCTCCTACAATGAGCAGTTCTTC CASIASGRSYNEQFF
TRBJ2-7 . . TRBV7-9 TGTGCCAGCAGCTTTACTACCTACGAGCAGTACTTC CASSFTTYEQYF
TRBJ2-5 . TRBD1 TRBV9 TGTGCCAGCAGCGTAGGTCTAGGGACAGGGGGCGAGACCCAGTACTTC CASSVGLGTGGETQYF
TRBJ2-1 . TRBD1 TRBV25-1 TGTGCCAGCATCGGGACAGGGCGCTACAATGAGCAGTTCTTC CASIGTGRYNEQFF
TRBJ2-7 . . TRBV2 TGTGCCAGCAGTAATACGTTAGCCGGCGAGCAGTACTTC CASSNTLAGEQYF
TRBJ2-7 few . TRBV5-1 TGCGCCAGCAGCGCCTACAGGGATCTTGAGGAGCAGTACTTC CASSAYRDLEEQYF
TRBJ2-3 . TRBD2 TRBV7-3 TGTGCCAGCAGCCTTCTAGCGGGGGTTAGCACAGATACGCAGTATTTT CASSLLAGVSTDTQYF
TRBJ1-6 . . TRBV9 TGTGCCAGCAGCGTAGGGGCGGGTTCACCCCTCCACTTT CASSVGAGSPLHF
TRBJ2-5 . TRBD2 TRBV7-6 TGTGCCAGCAGCTTAACTTTCGCGGGAGTATCAGAGACCCAGTACTTC CASSLTFAGVSETQYF
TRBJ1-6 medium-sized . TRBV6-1 TGTGCCAGCAGTGAAACCCATTCACCCCTCCACTTT CASSETHSPLHF
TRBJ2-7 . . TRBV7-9 TGTGCCAGCAGCTTGGGTGTAGGGGGGTACGAGCAGTACTTC CASSLGVGGYEQYF
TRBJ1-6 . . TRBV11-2 TGTGCCAGCAGCCCCCTCGGGGGCTGGAATTCACCCCTCCACTTT CASSPLGGWNSPLHF
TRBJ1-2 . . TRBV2 TGTGCCAGCAGACCCTCGACAGGCTGGGGTGGCTACACCTTC CASRPSTGWGGYTF
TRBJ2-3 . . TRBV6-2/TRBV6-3 TGTGCCAGCAGTAAGGACAGAGGCACGCAGTATTTT CASSKDRGTQYF
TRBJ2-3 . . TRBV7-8 TGTGCCAGCAGGAGGGGGGGAGATACGCAGTATTTT CASRRGGDTQYF
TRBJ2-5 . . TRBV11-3 TGTGCCAGCAGCCCCCCGGACGGGGAGACCCAGTACTTC CASSPPDGETQYF
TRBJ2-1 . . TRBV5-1 TGCGCCAGCAGCGGATGGACTACCAAGAATGAGCAGTTCTTC CASSGWTTKNEQFF
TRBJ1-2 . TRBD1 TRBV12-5 TGTGCTAGTGGGCCGACAGGGAGCTATGGCTACACCTTC CASGPTGSYGYTF
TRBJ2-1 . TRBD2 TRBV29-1 TGCAGCGTTGCTACTAGCGGGTTCAATGAGCAGTTCTTC CSVATSGFNEQFF
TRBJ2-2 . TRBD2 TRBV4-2 TGTGCCAGCAGCCCATCCCAGCGGGAGGGCCACACCGGGGAGCTGTTTTTT CASSPSQREGHTGELFF
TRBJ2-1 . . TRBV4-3 TGCGCCCGCAGCCGAACCCATGGGAATGAGCAGTTCTTC CARSRTHGNEQFF
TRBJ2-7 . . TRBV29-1 TGCAGCGTTGGAGGATCAATCGAATACGAGCAGTACTTC CSVGGSIEYEQYF
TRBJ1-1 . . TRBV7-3 TGTGCCAGCAGCTTAATACGGGGGACTGAAGCTTTCTTT CASSLIRGTEAFF
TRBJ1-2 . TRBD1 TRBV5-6 TGTGCCAGCAGCTTGGACAGGGGGAACTATGGCTACACCTTC CASSLDRGNYGYTF
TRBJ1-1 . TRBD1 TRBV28 TGTGCCAGCAGTTTAAAACCGGGACAGGAAATGAACACTGAAGCTTTCTTT CASSLKPGQEMNTEAFF
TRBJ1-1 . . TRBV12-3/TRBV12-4 TGTGCCAGCAGTTTAAGTGGCACTGAAGCTTTCTTT CASSLSGTEAFF
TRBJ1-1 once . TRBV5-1 TGCGCCAGCAGCTTGCAACCCCAGAACACTGAAGCTTTCTTT CASSLQPQNTEAFF
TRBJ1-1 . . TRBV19 TGTGCCAGCGCAAAGAGGACTCTGAACACTGAAGCTTTCTTT CASAKRTLNTEAFF
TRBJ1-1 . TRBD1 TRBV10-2 TGCGCCAGCAGTGAGTCGGGACAGGGATTAAACACTGAAGCTTTCTTT CASSESGQGLNTEAFF
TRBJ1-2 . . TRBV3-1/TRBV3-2 TGTGCCAGCAGCCTTGGGGCAGGGAATGGCTACACCTTC CASSLGAGNGYTF
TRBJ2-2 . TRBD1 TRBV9 TGTGCCAGCGGACCCGGGACAGGGGCGAACACCGGGGAGCTGTTTTTT CASGPGTGANTGELFF
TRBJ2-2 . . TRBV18 TGTGCCAGCTCACCCGGGACTTCGACCACCGGGGAGCTGTTTTTT CASSPGTSTTGELFF
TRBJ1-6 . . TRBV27 TGTGCCAGCAGTTTCAGGGGAGGGAATTCACCCCTCCACTTT CASSFRGGNSPLHF
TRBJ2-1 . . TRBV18 TGTGCCAGCTCAACGCGGGGACAAAAGGCCGATGAGCAGTTCTTC CASSTRGQKADEQFF
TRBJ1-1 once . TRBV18 TGTGCCAGCTCACCATTGGATAACACTGAAGCTTTCTTT CASSPLDNTEAFF
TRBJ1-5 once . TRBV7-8 TGTGCCAGCAGCTTAGTAGATGGGGTTTTCAATCAGCCCCAGCATTTT CASSLVDGVFNQPQHF
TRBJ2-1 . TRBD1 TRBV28 TGTGCCAGCAGAGGACAGGGGGTCCACAATGAGCAGTTCTTC CASRGQGVHNEQFF
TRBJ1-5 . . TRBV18 TGTGCCAGCTCACAGGTTGGTGGCAATCAGCCCCAGCATTTT CASSQVGGNQPQHF
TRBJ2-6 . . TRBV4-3 TGCGCCAGCAGCCAAGATCAGGGCTCTGGGGCCAACGTCCTGACTTTC CASSQDQGSGANVLTF
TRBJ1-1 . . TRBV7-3 TGTGCCAGCAGCGCGCGGGACGGAATGAACACTGAAGCTTTCTTT CASSARDGMNTEAFF